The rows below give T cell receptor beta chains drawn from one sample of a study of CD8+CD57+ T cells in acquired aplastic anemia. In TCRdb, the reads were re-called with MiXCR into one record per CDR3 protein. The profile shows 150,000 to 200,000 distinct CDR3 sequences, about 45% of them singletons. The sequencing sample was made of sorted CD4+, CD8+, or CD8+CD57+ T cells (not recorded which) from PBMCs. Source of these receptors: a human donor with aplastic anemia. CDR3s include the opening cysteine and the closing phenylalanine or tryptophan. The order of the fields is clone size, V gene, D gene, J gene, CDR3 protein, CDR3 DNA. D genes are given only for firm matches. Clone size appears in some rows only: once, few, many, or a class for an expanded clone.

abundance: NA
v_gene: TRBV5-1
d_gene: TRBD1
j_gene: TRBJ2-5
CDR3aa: CASSVWDRGKETQYF
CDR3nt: TGCGCCAGCAGCGTGTGGGACAGGGGGAAGGAGACCCAGTACTTC

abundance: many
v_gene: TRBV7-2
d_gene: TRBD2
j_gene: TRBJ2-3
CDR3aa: CASSYRSSGTTDTQYF
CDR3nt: TGTGCCAGCAGTTATCGGAGCAGCGGGACCACAGATACGCAGTATTTT

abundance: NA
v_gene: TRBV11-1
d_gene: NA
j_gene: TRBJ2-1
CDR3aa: CASSLGDYHNEQFF
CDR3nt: TGTGCCAGCAGCTTAGGTGACTACCACAATGAGCAGTTCTTC

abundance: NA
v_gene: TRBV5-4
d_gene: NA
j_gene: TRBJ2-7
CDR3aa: CASSLTKGLREQYF
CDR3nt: TGTGCCAGCAGCTTGACGAAGGGCCTACGAGAGCAGTACTTC

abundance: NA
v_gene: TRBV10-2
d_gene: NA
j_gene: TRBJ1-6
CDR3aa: CASMGEKRGSPLHF
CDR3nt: TGCGCCAGCATGGGCGAAAAAAGGGGGTCACCCCTCCACTTT

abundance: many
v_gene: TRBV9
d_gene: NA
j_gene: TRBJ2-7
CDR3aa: CASSVAGSYEQYF
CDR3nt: TGTGCCAGCAGCGTAGCCGGGTCTTACGAGCAGTACTTC

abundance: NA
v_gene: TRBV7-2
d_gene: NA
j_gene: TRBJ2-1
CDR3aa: CASSSRIGNEQFF
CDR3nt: TGTGCCAGCAGCTCGCGGATAGGCAATGAGCAGTTCTTC

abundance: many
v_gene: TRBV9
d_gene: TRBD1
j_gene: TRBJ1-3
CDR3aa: CASSPRQGGGNTIYF
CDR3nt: TGTGCCAGCAGCCCCCGACAGGGCGGTGGAAACACCATATATTTT

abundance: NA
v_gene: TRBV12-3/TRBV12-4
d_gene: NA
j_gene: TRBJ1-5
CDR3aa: CASSPHRGNQPQHF
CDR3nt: TGTGCCAGCAGCCCTCACAGGGGCAATCAGCCCCAGCATTTT

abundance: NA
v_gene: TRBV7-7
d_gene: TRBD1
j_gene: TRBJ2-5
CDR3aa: CASSQTGNQETQYF
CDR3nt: TGTGCCAGCAGCCAGACAGGGAACCAAGAGACCCAGTACTTC

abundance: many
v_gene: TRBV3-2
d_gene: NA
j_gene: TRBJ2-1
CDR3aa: CASMDRSSYNEQFF
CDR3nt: TGTGCCAGCATGGACAGAAGCTCCTACAATGAGCAGTTCTTC

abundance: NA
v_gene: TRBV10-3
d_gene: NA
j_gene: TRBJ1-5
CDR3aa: CAISLDRDQPQHF
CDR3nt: TGTGCCATCAGCTTGGACAGAGATCAGCCCCAGCATTTT

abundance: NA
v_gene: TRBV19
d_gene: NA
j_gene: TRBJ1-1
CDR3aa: CASSTRDPLFQAFF
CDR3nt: TGTGCCAGTAGTACCCGGGACCCTTTGTTTCAAGCTTTCTTT

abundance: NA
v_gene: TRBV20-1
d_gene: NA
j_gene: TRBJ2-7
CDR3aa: CSARVRRASSYEQYF
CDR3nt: TGCAGTGCTAGAGTTCGCCGGGCAAGCTCCTACGAGCAGTACTTC

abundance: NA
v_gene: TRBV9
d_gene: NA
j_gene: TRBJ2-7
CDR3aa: CASSVLGSEQYF
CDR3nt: TGTGCCAGCAGCGTACTGGGTTCCGAGCAGTACTTC

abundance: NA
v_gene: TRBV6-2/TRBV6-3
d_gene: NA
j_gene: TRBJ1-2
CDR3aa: CASRWGFGQANYGYAF
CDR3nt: TGTGCCAGCAGATGGGGTTTCGGGCAAGCTAACTATGGCTACGCCTTC

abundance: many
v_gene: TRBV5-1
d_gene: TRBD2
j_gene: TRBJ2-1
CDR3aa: CASSSGSTTSDQQFF
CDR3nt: TGCGCCAGCAGCTCCGGTTCTACTACTAGCGATCAGCAGTTCTTC

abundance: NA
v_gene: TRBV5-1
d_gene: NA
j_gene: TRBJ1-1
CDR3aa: CASSMGWGARMNTEAFF
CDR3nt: TGCGCCAGCAGCATGGGGTGGGGGGCTAGGATGAACACTGAAGCTTTCTTT

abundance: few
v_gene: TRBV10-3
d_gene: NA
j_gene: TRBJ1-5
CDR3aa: CAISDRTSLKPHF
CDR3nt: TGTGCCATCAGTGACAGGACTTCACTTAAACCGCATTTT

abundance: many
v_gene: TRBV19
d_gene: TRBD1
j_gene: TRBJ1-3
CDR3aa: CASSIGTGSGNTIYF
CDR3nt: TGTGCCAGTAGTATAGGGACAGGGTCTGGAAACACCATATATTTT

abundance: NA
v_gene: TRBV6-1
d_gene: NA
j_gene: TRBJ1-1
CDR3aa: CASSLSGRGETFF
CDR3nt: TGTGCCAGCAGCCTCTCAGGGCGGGGTGAGACTTTCTTT

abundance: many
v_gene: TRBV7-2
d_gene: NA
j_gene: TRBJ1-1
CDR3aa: CASSLIYTEAFF
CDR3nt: TGTGCCAGCAGCTTAATATATACTGAAGCTTTCTTT

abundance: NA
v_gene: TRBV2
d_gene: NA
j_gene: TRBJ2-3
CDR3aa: CATQSGGPTDTQYF
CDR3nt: TGTGCCACCCAGTCCGGGGGACCCACAGATACGCAGTATTTT

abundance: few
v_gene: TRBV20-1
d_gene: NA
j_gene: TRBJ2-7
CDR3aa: CSARDRVGARAYEQYF
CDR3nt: TGCAGTGCTAGAGATAGGGTAGGGGCCAGGGCCTACGAGCAGTACTTC

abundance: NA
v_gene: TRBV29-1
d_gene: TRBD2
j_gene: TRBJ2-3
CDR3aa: CSVEEREGSNNEQYF
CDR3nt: TGCAGCGTTGAGGAGCGGGAGGGTAGTAACAATGAGCAGTATTTT

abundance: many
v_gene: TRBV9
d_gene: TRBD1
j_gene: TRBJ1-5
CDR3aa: CASSPGQGQRPQHF
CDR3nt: TGTGCCAGCAGTCCGGGACAGGGTCAGAGGCCCCAGCATTTT

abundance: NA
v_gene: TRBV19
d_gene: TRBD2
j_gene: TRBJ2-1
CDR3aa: CASTDSGRVQNEQFF
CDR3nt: TGTGCCAGTACGGATAGCGGGAGGGTTCAGAATGAGCAGTTCTTC

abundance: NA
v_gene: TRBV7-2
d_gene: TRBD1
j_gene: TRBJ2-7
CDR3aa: CASSLSGQFYEQYF
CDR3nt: TGTGCCAGCAGCTTGTCGGGACAGTTCTACGAGCAGTACTTC

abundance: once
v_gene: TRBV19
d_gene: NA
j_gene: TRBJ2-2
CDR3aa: CASLPAPHFGELFF
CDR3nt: TGCGCCAGCCTACCGGCCCCCCATTTTGGGGAGCTGTTTTTT

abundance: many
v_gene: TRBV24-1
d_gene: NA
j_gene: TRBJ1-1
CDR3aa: CATRSQGEAFF
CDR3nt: TGTGCCACCAGATCTCAGGGAGAAGCTTTCTTT

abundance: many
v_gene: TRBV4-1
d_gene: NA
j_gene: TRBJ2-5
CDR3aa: CASSQNYAQGARQETQYF
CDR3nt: TGCGCCAGCAGCCAAAATTATGCACAGGGCGCTCGTCAAGAGACCCAGTACTTC

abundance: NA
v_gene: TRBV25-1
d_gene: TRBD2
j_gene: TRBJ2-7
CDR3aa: CAGSDLPTKDSLSGPSYEQYF
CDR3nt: TGTGCCGGCAGTGACCTCCCCACAAAAGACTCACTTAGCGGGCCTTCCTACGAGCAGTACTTC

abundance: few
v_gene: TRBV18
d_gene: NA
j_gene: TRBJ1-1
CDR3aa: CASSPRTTSELANPEAFF
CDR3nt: TGTGCCAGCTCACCACGTACAACCTCGGAGTTGGCTAACCCTGAAGCTTTCTTT

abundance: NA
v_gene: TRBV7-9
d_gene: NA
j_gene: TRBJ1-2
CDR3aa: CASSLSDSFYGYTF
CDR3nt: TGTGCCAGCAGCTTATCCGACAGCTTCTATGGCTACACCTTC

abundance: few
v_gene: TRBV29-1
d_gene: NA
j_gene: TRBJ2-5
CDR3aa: CSVGGGMAQYF
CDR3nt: TGCAGCGTTGGAGGGGGGATGGCCCAGTACTTC

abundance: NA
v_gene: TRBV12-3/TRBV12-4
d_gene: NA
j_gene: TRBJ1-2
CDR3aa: CASRGGPNYGYTF
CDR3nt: TGTGCCAGCAGAGGGGGACCTAACTATGGCTACACCTTC

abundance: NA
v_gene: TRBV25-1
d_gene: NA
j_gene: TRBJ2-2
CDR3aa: CASRTGYTGELFF
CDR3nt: TGTGCCAGCAGGACAGGCTACACCGGGGAGCTGTTTTTT

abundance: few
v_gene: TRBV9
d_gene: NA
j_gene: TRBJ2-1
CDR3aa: CASSSRTRESEQFF
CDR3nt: TGTGCCAGCAGCTCCCGGACTCGGGAAAGTGAGCAGTTCTTC

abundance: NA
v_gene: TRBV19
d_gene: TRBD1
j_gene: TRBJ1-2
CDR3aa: CARGAGTGGNYGYTF
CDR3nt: TGTGCCAGAGGGGCCGGGACAGGGGGGAACTATGGCTACACCTTC

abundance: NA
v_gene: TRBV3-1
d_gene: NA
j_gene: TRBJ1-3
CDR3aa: CASSQRGRISGNTIYF
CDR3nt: TGTGCCAGCAGCCAACGGGGACGGATCTCTGGAAACACCATATATTTT

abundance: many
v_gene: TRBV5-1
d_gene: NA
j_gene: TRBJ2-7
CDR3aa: CASSPKGGSSSYEQYF
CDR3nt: TGCGCCAGCAGCCCTAAGGGGGGTTCCAGCTCCTACGAGCAGTACTTC

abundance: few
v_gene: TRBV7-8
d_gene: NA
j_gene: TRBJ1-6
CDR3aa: CASSLDGNSPLHF
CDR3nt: TGTGCCAGCAGCTTAGATGGGAATTCACCCCTCCACTTT

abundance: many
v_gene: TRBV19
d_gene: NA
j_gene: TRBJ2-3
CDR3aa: CASSLQAVDTQYF
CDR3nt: TGTGCCAGTAGCCTACAGGCGGTAGATACGCAGTATTTT

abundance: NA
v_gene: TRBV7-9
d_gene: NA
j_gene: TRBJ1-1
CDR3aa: CASSSPKGATEAFF
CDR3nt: TGTGCCAGCAGCTCTCCGAAGGGAGCCACTGAAGCTTTCTTT

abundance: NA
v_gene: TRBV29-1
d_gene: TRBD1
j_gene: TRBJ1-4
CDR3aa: CSVRQGSITNEKLFF
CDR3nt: TGCAGCGTTAGACAGGGGAGTATCACTAATGAAAAACTGTTTTTT

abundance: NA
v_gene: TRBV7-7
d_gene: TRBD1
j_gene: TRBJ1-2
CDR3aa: CASSRDRELNYGYTF
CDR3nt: TGTGCCAGCAGCCGTGACAGGGAGCTTAACTATGGCTACACCTTC